A selection of T cell receptor beta chains follows, all from one sample in a study of blood T cell repertoires in COVID-19. Here immunoSEQ multiplex PCR was the method, and the copy in TCRdb shows in-frame clones only, minus some. Among some 250,000 clones, roughly nine tenths were seen once, and the ten largest hold 9.5% to 15%. Sequencing used peripheral blood. The origin of the receptors is a woman aged 30 to 39 with COVID-19, enrolled during active disease. Each CDR3 is given with its conserved first and last residue. A D gene is named only where the DNA matches it firmly. Where a row states a size, it is once, few, many or the class of an expanded clone; other rows omit it.

CDR3nt,CDR3aa,abundance,v_gene,len,d_gene,j_gene
TGTGCCTGGAGGGGGCTCAAGACACGAGATCCTGTACTTGAGCCCCAGCATTTT,CAWRGLKTRDPVLEPQHF,.,TRBV30,18,.,TRBJ1-5
TGCGCCAGCAAAGAGGACTTGGAGGGTGGCTACACCTTC,CASKEDLEGGYTF,.,TRBV5-1,13,.,TRBJ1-2
TGTGCCAGCAGACAGGGGGCGTTCGACGGCTACACCTTC,CASRQGAFDGYTF,.,TRBV6-5,13,TRBD1,TRBJ1-2
TGTGCCAGCAGCCAACGACCGGGACAGGAGTGGACCAAAAACATTCAGTACTTC,CASSQRPGQEWTKNIQYF,once,TRBV3-1/TRBV3-2,18,TRBD1,TRBJ2-4
TGTGCCAGCAGCTTTGGCGGATACACAGATACGCAGTATTTT,CASSFGGYTDTQYF,once,TRBV13,14,.,TRBJ2-3
TGTGCCAGCAGTTTAGCCCGGTCCTATGGCTACACCTTC,CASSLARSYGYTF,.,TRBV12-3/TRBV12-4,13,.,TRBJ1-2
TGTGCCATCAGTGAGTTAGGGACAGGGGCCTACAATGAGCAGTTCTTC,CAISELGTGAYNEQFF,.,TRBV10-3,16,TRBD1,TRBJ2-1
TGTGCCAGCATGGGGCCCGCCAACCGCCCCGGCTACACCTTC,CASMGPANRPGYTF,.,TRBV6-5,14,.,TRBJ1-2
TGTGCCAGCAGCGTAGTGCGGAGCAATACGCAGTATTTT,CASSVVRSNTQYF,once,TRBV9,13,.,TRBJ2-3
TGTGCCAGCAGCCAAAAAGGGGGAAATCGTGGCTACACCTTC,CASSQKGGNRGYTF,.,TRBV3-1/TRBV3-2,14,.,TRBJ1-2
TGCAGCGTCGGGACAGGGGCCACCTACGAGCAGTACTTC,CSVGTGATYEQYF,.,TRBV29-1,13,TRBD1,TRBJ2-7
TGTGCCAGCAGTTACCAGGGCTCTGGAAACACCATATATTTT,CASSYQGSGNTIYF,once,TRBV28,14,.,TRBJ1-3
TGTGCCAGCTCACCAGGGACTTTCGGGGAGCTGTTTTTT,CASSPGTFGELFF,few,TRBV18,13,.,TRBJ2-2
TGTGCCAGCAGCCCAGCGGGGAGCTCCTACAATGAGCAGTTCTTC,CASSPAGSSYNEQFF,.,TRBV27,15,TRBD2,TRBJ2-1
TGTGCCAGCAGACATGTGGAGACCCAGTACTTC,CASRHVETQYF,.,TRBV3-1/TRBV3-2,11,.,TRBJ2-5
TGTGCCAGTAGTATTCTAGCGGGGGACTACGAGCAGTACTTC,CASSILAGDYEQYF,.,TRBV19,14,TRBD2,TRBJ2-7
TGTGCCAGCAGGGGGGACAGGGCCGGAGGGTATAGCAATCAGCCCCAGCATTTT,CASRGDRAGGYSNQPQHF,.,TRBV28,18,TRBD1,TRBJ1-5
TGTGCCAGCAGCCCTATTACAGGGGGCAACCTCTATGGCTACACCTTC,CASSPITGGNLYGYTF,.,TRBV7-9,16,TRBD1,TRBJ1-2
TGTGCCACCAGTGATTCGACAGGGTGGCCGTTCTTC,CATSDSTGWPFF,.,TRBV24-1,12,TRBD1,TRBJ2-1
TGCGCGAGTACAGGGGGCGGTGAAGCTTTCTTT,CASTGGGEAFF,.,TRBV29-1,11,TRBD1,TRBJ1-1
TGCAGTGCTAGTCAGGGGGTGAATGGCTACACCTTC,CSASQGVNGYTF,once,TRBV20-1,12,TRBD1,TRBJ1-2
TGTGCCAGCAGCTTTTACCGGGACTCCACGCAGTATTTT,CASSFYRDSTQYF,.,TRBV5-8,13,.,TRBJ2-3
TGTGCCAGCAGTCCGCGTGGCGGGGGGGCCGGTACGCAGTATTTT,CASSPRGGGAGTQYF,once,TRBV11-2,15,TRBD2,TRBJ2-3
TGTGCCAGCAGGAGACTAGCGGGGGACACCGGGGAGCTGTTTTTT,CASRRLAGDTGELFF,.,TRBV6-5,15,TRBD2,TRBJ2-2
TGTGCCAGCAGTTTTGTGGTCGGGGGTCCAAAAAATGAGCAGTTCTTC,CASSFVVGGPKNEQFF,.,TRBV28,16,.,TRBJ2-1
TGCGCCAGCAGCCAAGGGGCAGGGGGACCCTACAATGAGCAGTTCTTC,CASSQGAGGPYNEQFF,once,TRBV4-1,16,TRBD1,TRBJ2-1
TGCGCCAGCAGCCAAGGGACACTTCGCACAGATACGCAGTATTTT,CASSQGTLRTDTQYF,.,TRBV4-1,15,.,TRBJ2-3
TGTGCCAGCAGCTATGCTAGTCATACCTACGAGCAGTACTTC,CASSYASHTYEQYF,.,TRBV13,14,.,TRBJ2-7
TGTGCCAGCACGGGGGGTGCAAGCTCCTACGAGCAGTACTTC,CASTGGASSYEQYF,.,TRBV9,14,TRBD2,TRBJ2-7
TGCAGCGTCGCGACAGGGGGCCCTGGCTACACCTTC,CSVATGGPGYTF,.,TRBV29-1,12,TRBD1,TRBJ1-2
TGCGCCAGCAGCTTGGCGTCCCAGAATGAAAAACTGTTTTTT,CASSLASQNEKLFF,.,TRBV5-1,14,.,TRBJ1-4
TGCAGTGCTCGACAGGGGAGTGGCTACACCTTC,CSARQGSGYTF,.,TRBV20-1,11,TRBD1,TRBJ1-2
TGTGCCAGCAGCTTAGGGGGCGGGACGGTCTACGAGCAGTACTTC,CASSLGGGTVYEQYF,.,TRBV7-2,15,.,TRBJ2-7
TGTGCCAGCAGTGAGGAGGCAGGATCCAACTATGGCTACACCTTC,CASSEEAGSNYGYTF,.,TRBV6-1,15,.,TRBJ1-2
TGTGCCAGCAGCTTAGGTTTTGGTGGGACAGCTGGAAACACCATATATTTT,CASSLGFGGTAGNTIYF,.,TRBV11-2,17,TRBD1,TRBJ1-3
TGTGCCAGTAGTATAAGCGTTTCTGGAAACACCATATATTTT,CASSISVSGNTIYF,.,TRBV19,14,.,TRBJ1-3
TGTGCCAGCGCCAGACAGTATAATGAAAAACTGTTTTTT,CASARQYNEKLFF,.,TRBV25-1,13,.,TRBJ1-4
TGTGCCAGCAGTTACTCGAGCGGGGGGGCGTACAATGAGCAGTTCTTC,CASSYSSGGAYNEQFF,.,TRBV6-5,16,TRBD2,TRBJ2-1
TGCAGTGCTGGAGGTAACAATGAGCAGTTCTTC,CSAGGNNEQFF,.,TRBV20-1,11,.,TRBJ2-1
TGCGCCAGCAGCTTGGCCGGGGGGGTTACTGATACGCAGTATTTT,CASSLAGGVTDTQYF,.,TRBV5-1,15,TRBD2,TRBJ2-3
TGTGCCAGCAGCTTAACGGGGGTGGGAGAGACCCAGTACTTC,CASSLTGVGETQYF,.,TRBV7-9,14,.,TRBJ2-5
TGTGCCAGCAGCCCGGGACTAGCGGGGCGAGAGACCCAGTACTTC,CASSPGLAGRETQYF,once,TRBV11-1,15,TRBD2,TRBJ2-5
TGTGCCAGCAGTCCCCAAGGGGCCAACGTCCTGACTTTC,CASSPQGANVLTF,once,TRBV12-3/TRBV12-4,13,.,TRBJ2-6
TGTGCCAGCAGCTTAGTAAGCGGGGGGCCCAGCTCCTACGAGCAGTACTTC,CASSLVSGGPSSYEQYF,.,TRBV11-2,17,TRBD2,TRBJ2-7
TGTGCCAGCAGCTTAGGGCACCGAAGCTCCTACAATGAGCAGTTCTTC,CASSLGHRSSYNEQFF,.,TRBV7-2,16,.,TRBJ2-1
TGTGCCAGCAGCTTGGACAGGAGTAGTTATGGCTACACCTTC,CASSLDRSSYGYTF,.,TRBV13,14,TRBD1,TRBJ1-2
TGTGCCAGCAGCCATACTAGACTAGTATGGAATGAGCAGTTCTTC,CASSHTRLVWNEQFF,.,TRBV5-5,15,.,TRBJ2-1
TGTGCCAGCAGTGGCCAGCGGACAGGGAGCCACTATGGCTACACCTTC,CASSGQRTGSHYGYTF,.,TRBV6-1,16,TRBD1,TRBJ1-2
TGTGCCAGCAGCTTAGAAGCAGGTTTCTTCTACGAGCAGTACTTC,CASSLEAGFFYEQYF,.,TRBV11-2,15,.,TRBJ2-7
TGTGCCAGCAGCCCCCGCGCTGGGAACACTGAAGCTTTCTTT,CASSPRAGNTEAFF,once,TRBV5-4,14,.,TRBJ1-1
TGCAGCGCGGGGGGGCTAGGCAATCAGCCCCAGCATTTT,CSAGGLGNQPQHF,.,TRBV29-1,13,.,TRBJ1-5